This passage covers 6 T cell receptor beta chains from one sample sequenced in a study of cytomegalovirus exposure and HLA in healthy donors. The PCR employed 60 Vbeta primers together with 13 Jbeta primers. The repertoire was sequenced with immunoSEQ multiplex PCR; TCRdb's copy has only in-frame clones and lacks some. The table lists more than 100,000 clones, about 78% of them singletons. Source material: PBMCs. The receptors stem from a woman aged 35 to 49 in good health and CMV-seropositive.

The V and J genes are TRBV10-3 and TRBJ2-5; TRBD2 agrees at 13 bases. The CDR3 is 17 residues long. Germline V gene lookup returns CDR1 ENHRY and CDR2 SYGVKD. V dropped 0 bases and J dropped 9; count of bases not matched to a gene: 10. CDR3 nucleotide sequence: TGTGCCATCAGTGAGTCCCGGCGACTAGCGGGGGGCCGGGCCCAGTACTTC. It specifies CAISESRRLAGGRAQYF.

The CDR3 coding sequence is TGCGCCAGCAGCTTCCCCGGGACAGAAAAACTGTTTTTT. Translating it yields CASSFPGTEKLFF. This chain connects TRBV5-1 to TRBJ1-4; possibly TRBD1 for D (6 bases). Germline V gene sequence: CDR1 SGHRS, CDR2 YFSETQ. The CDR3 sequence is 13 residues long. V lost 2 bases and J 8 bases, leaving 10 bases between the germline ends.

The chain is built from TRBV6-9 and TRBJ2-5; 7 nucleotides agree with TRBD1. CDR1 MNHGY and CDR2 SVAAGI come from the germline V gene. After removal of 4 bases from V and 4 bases from J, the junction contained 9 bases not matched to a gene. The CDR3 runs 15 residues. Here the CDR3 reads CASSSKGASRETQYF. The CDR3 nucleotides are TGTGCCAGCAGTTCGAAGGGGGCGTCCAGAGAGACCCAGTACTTC.

A few counts support this clone. The chain is built from TRBV28 and TRBJ2-3, with 7 nucleotides matching TRBD1. Germline lookup yields CDR1 MDHEN and CDR2 SYDVKM. V trimming: 4 bases; J trimming: 2 bases; junction bases outside the gene matches: 3. The CDR3 sequence is 14 residues long. CDR3 sequence (DNA): TGTGCCAGCAGTTGGGACAGCCACACAGATACGCAGTATTTT. Protein sequence: CASSWDSHTDTQYF. Supplemented by reference TRBV28 and TRBJ2-3, the full variable domain reads DVKVTQSSRYLVKRTGEKVFLECVQDMDHENMFWYRQDPGLGLRLIYFSYDVKMKEKGDIPEGYSVSREKKERFSLILESASTNQTSMYLCASSWDSHTDTQYFGPGTRLTVL.

The chain combines TRBV14 with TRBJ2-7; a possible D gene is TRBD1 (6 bases). The V gene lost 0 bases and the J gene lost 2 bases, with 17 bases spanning the gap. This CDR3 contains 17 residues. Per germline, CDR1 SGHDN and CDR2 FVKESK. In DNA form, the CDR3 reads TGTGCCAGCAGCCAAGACATAATCCGGGACACCCCCTACGAGCAGTACTTC. The encoded protein is CASSQDIIRDTPYEQYF.

This chain uses TRBV2 with TRBJ1-6; 7 bases are a match to TRBD1. Trimming at V came to 5 bases and at J to 5 bases, leaving 3 bases not matched to a gene. The CDR3 is 14 residues long. Per germline, CDR1 SNHLY and CDR2 FYNNEI. The CDR3 DNA follows: TGTGCCAGCAGTTCCGGGACAGATAATTCACCCCTCCACTTT. Translated: CASSSGTDNSPLHF.